The 5 T cell receptor beta chains reported below all come from one sample, sequenced in a study of Tregs in tolerant kidney transplant recipients. The table came from immunoSEQ multiplex PCR; TCRdb's copy has only in-frame clones and leaves some out. The sample has 240,000 or so clones; roughly four fifths are singletons. Source material: CD4+ T cells from blood. The receptor set was obtained from a human donor in good health.

The CDR3 region is CASSRQGPQRGNTIYF. The CDR3 DNA sequence: TGTGCCAGCAGCCGACAGGGCCCCCAACGCGGAAACACCATATATTTT. The genes are TRBV5-5 and TRBJ1-3; 7 bases fit TRBD1. CDR1 SGHKS and CDR2 YYEKEE come from the germline V gene (reference sequence). Trimming removed 4 bases from V and 4 bases from J; junction bases left unmatched: 11. The length of the CDR3 is 16 residues.

The chain links TRBV5-1 to TRBJ1-2, with a possible D match to TRBD1 (5 bases). V was trimmed by 0 bases and J by 6 bases, leaving 12 bases between them. This CDR3 region has 14 residues. Per the germline V gene, CDR1 is SGHRS and CDR2 is YFSETQ. The chain's CDR3 is CASSLAVGPDGYTF. Written as DNA, the CDR3 is TGCGCCAGCAGCTTGGCCGTGGGACCGGATGGCTACACCTTC.

V and J are TRBV6-5 and TRBJ1-2, with unresolved D. The V end was cut by 2 bases, the J end by 2 bases, with 9 bases between. This CDR3 has 14 residues. Germline CDR1 is MNHEY and CDR2 is SVGAGI. The CDR3: CASSYIPGNYGYTF. The CDR3 nucleotides are TGTGCCAGCAGTTACATTCCAGGAAACTATGGCTACACCTTC.

This rearrangement joins TRBV6-5 to TRBJ1-3; D uncertain. Germline V lookup: CDR1 MNHEY, CDR2 SVGAGI. The length of the CDR3 is 16 residues. The ends were cut back, 2 bases at V and 4 bases at J, with 15 bases in the middle. In nucleotides, the CDR3 is TGTGCCAGCAGTTACGGGCCCTCAAAAGCCGGAAACACCATATATTTT. It specifies CASSYGPSKAGNTIYF.

The V call is TRBV4-1, the J call TRBJ1-4; 7 bases agree with TRBD1. Germline CDR1 MGHRA, CDR2 YSYEKL. The CDR3 length is 15 residues. Germline trimming cut 3 bases from V and 2 bases from J; bases unmatched to any gene: 3. The DNA of the CDR3 is TGCGCCAGCAGCCAGGGGACAGTCACTAATGAAAAACTGTTTTTT. It is translated as CASSQGTVTNEKLFF.